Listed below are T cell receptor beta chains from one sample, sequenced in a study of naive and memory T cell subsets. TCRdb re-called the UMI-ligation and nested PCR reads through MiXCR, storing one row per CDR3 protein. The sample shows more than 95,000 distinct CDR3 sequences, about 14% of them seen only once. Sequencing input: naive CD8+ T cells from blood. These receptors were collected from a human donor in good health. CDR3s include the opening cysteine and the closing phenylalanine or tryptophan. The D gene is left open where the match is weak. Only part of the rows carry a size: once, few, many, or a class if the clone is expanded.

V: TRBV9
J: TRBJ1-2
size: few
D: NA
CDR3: CASSVEISPRRIPRNYGYTF
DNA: TGTGCCAGCAGCGTAGAAATTTCCCCCCGCAGAATTCCTCGGAACTATGGCTACACCTTC

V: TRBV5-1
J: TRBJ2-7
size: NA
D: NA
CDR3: CASSLEGGVYEQYF
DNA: TGCGCCAGCAGCTTGGAAGGCGGGGTATACGAGCAGTACTTC

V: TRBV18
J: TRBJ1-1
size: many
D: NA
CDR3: CASSPKAQETLLPMNTEAFF
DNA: TGTGCCAGCTCACCAAAGGCACAGGAGACCTTGCTCCCAATGAACACTGAAGCTTTCTTT

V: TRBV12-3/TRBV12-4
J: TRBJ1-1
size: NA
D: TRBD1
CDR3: CASILRTGKGGTEAFF
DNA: TGTGCCAGCATCCTCCGGACAGGGAAAGGGGGAACTGAAGCTTTCTTT

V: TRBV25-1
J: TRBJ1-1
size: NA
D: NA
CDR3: CASTTGATEAFF
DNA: TGTGCCAGTACCACAGGAGCCACTGAAGCTTTCTTT

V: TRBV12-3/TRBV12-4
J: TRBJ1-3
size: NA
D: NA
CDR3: CASNPWGGLSGNTIYF
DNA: TGTGCCAGCAACCCGTGGGGGGGCTTGAGTGGAAACACCATATATTTT

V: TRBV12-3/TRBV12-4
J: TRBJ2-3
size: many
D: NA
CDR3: CASRGASTDTQYF
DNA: TGTGCCAGCAGAGGTGCTAGCACAGATACGCAGTATTTT

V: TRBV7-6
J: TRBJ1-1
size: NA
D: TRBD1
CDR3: CASSKSQGARNTEAFF
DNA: TGTGCCAGCAGCAAATCTCAGGGGGCGAGGAACACTGAAGCTTTCTTT

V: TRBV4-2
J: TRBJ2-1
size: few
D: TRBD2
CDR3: CASSDLAGASNEQFF
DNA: TGTGCCAGCAGTGACCTAGCGGGAGCGTCAAATGAGCAGTTCTTC

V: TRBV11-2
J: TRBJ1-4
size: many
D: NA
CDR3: CASSLAAGQEKLFF
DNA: TGTGCCAGCAGCTTAGCGGCAGGTCAGGAAAAACTGTTTTTT

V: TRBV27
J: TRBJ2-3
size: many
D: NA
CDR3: CASSLSQGGADTQYF
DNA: TGTGCCAGCAGTTTATCACAGGGAGGCGCAGATACGCAGTATTTT

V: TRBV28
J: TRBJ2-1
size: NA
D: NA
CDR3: CASSFREQFF
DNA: TGTGCCAGCAGTTTCCGTGAGCAGTTCTTC

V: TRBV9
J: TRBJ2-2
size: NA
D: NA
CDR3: CASSVRGASGELFF
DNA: TGTGCCAGCAGCGTAAGGGGTGCTTCCGGGGAGCTGTTTTTT

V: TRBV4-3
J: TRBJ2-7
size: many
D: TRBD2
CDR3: CASSQGGGVGSYEQYF
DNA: TGCGCCAGCAGCCAAGGGGGAGGGGTCGGGTCCTACGAGCAGTACTTC

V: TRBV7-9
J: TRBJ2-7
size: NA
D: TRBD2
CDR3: CASSRLLAGSSYEQYF
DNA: TGTGCCAGCAGCCGGCTATTAGCGGGGAGCTCCTACGAGCAGTACTTC

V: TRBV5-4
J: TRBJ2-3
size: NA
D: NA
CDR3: CASSWGQGITDTQYF
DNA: TGTGCCAGCAGCTGGGGGCAGGGGATCACAGATACGCAGTATTTT

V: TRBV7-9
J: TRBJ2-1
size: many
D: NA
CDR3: CASSAGGNEQFF
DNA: TGTGCCAGCAGCGCCGGAGGAAATGAGCAGTTCTTC

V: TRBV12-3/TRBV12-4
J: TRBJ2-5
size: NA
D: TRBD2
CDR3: CGSSGAGVEQETQYF
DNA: TGTGGCAGCAGCGGGGCGGGGGTTGAACAAGAGACCCAGTACTTC

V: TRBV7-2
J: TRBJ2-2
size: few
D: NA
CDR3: CASSEAGELFF
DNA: TGTGCCAGCAGCGAAGCCGGGGAGCTGTTTTTT

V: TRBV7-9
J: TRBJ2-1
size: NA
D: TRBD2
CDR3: CASSLTKRDHNYNEQFF
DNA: TGTGCCAGCAGCTTAACGAAGCGGGACCACAATTACAATGAGCAGTTCTTC